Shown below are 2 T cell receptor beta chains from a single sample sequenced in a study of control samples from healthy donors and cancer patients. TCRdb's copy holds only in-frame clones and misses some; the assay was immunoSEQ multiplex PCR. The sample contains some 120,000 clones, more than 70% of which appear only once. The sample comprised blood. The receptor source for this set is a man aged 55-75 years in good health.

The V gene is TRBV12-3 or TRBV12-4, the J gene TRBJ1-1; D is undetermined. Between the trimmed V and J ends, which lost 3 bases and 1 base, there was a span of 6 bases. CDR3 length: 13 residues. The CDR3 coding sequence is TGTGCCAGCAGTTTCTCCACGAACACTGAAGCTTTCTTT. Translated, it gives CASSFSTNTEAFF.

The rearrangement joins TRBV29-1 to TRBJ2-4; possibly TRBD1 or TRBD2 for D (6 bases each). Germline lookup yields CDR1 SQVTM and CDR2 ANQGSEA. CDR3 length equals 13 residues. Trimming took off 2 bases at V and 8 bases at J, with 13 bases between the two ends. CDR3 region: CSVESGGEDIQYF. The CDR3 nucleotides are TGCAGCGTTGAATCCGGGGGCGAAGACATTCAGTACTTC.